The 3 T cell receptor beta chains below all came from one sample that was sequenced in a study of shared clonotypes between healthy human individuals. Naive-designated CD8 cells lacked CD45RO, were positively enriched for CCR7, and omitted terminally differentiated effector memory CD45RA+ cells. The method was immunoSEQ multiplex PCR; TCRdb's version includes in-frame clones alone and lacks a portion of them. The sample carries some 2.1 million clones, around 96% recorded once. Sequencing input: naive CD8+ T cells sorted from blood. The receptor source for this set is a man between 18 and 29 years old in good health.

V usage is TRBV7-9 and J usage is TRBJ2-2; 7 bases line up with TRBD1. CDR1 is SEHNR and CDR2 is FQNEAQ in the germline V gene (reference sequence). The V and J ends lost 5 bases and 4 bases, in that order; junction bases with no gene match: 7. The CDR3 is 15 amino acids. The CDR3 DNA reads TGTGCCAGCAGCCTCGAGACAGGGCTCACCGGGGAGCTGTTTTTT. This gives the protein CASSLETGLTGELFF. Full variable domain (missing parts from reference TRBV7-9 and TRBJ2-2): DTGVSQNPRHKITKRGQNVTFRCDPISEHNRLYWYRQTLGQGPEFLTYFQNEAQLEKSRLLSDRFSAERPKGSFSTLEIQRTEQGDSAMYLCASSLETGLTGELFFGEGSRLTVL.

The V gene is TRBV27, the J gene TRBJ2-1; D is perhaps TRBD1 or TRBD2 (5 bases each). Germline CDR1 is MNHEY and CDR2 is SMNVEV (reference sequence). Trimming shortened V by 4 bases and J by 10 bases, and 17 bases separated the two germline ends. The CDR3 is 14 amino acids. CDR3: CASSYYGDASEQFF. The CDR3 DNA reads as TGTGCCAGCAGTTATTATGGGGACGCAAGCGAGCAGTTCTTC.

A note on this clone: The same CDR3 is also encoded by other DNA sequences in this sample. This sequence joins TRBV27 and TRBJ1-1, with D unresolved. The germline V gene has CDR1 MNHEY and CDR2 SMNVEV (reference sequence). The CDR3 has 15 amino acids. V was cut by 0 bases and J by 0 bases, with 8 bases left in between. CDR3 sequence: CASSLSAGMNTEAFF. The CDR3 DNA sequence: TGTGCCAGCAGTTTATCGGCGGGTATGAACACTGAAGCTTTCTTT.